This T cell receptor beta chain is drawn from a study of blood T cell repertoires in COVID-19. Study summary: Researchers got acute and convalescent COVID-19 samples from the United States, Italy and Spain. Sources were T cells, B-cell-depleted T cells, or PBMCs; the material itself was cDNA or gDNA.

Clones were sequenced by immunoSEQ multiplex PCR, and TCRdb holds only the in-frame ones, with some missing. The data contain around 250,000 clones, roughly 86% of them singletons. The CDR3 sequence is 15 residues long. The germline V and J ends were trimmed by 4 bases and 2 bases, with 15 bases remaining between them. The germline gives CDR1 SGHVS, CDR2 FQNEAQ. Grouping used clinical history reported by participants in a survey and questionnaire. The receptor's source is a woman aged 45-60 years who had recovered from COVID-19. The sequencing input was PBMCs or T cells enriched from blood (not recorded which). The rearrangement links TRBV7-8 to TRBJ2-7, with D maybe TRBD2 (6 bases). The CDR3 DNA sequence: TGTGCCAGCAGCTGGGGACTGAAACAGGCCTACGAGCAGTACTTC. Translated, it gives CASSWGLKQAYEQYF.